What follows describes a single TCR beta chain. Its target is unknown. The sample is drawn from a study of cytomegalovirus exposure and HLA in healthy donors. Study-wide background: The 90 to 150 validation repertoires and the 650 to 850 first-cohort repertoires shared a platform, a later analysis reported.

Data came from immunoSEQ multiplex PCR; TCRdb stores just in-frame clones and leaves some out. The table records 300,000 to 400,000 clones, 88% of them present only once. CDR1 is MRHNA and CDR2 is SNTAGT in the germline V gene. This CDR3 region has 14 residues. The V segment lost 4 bases and the J segment 7 bases; nucleotides outside the gene matches: 5. Study-wide results and caveats: Researchers counted approximately 160 TCR beta chains as cytomegalovirus-associated. Despite most TCR sequences being rare, some public TCRs occurred in many donors. The finding came from a later analysis; first-cohort TCR clusters tended to co-occur in the roughly 110 validation repertoires.

This chain uses TRBV6-4 with TRBJ2-2; TRBD1 aligns across 8 bases. The sample taken for sequencing was PBMCs. This sequence originates from a man younger than 45 in good health and CMV-seronegative. CDR3 nucleotides: TGTGCCAGCAGTGCCGACAGGGGCATCGGGGAGCTGTTTTTT. This codes for CASSADRGIGELFF.